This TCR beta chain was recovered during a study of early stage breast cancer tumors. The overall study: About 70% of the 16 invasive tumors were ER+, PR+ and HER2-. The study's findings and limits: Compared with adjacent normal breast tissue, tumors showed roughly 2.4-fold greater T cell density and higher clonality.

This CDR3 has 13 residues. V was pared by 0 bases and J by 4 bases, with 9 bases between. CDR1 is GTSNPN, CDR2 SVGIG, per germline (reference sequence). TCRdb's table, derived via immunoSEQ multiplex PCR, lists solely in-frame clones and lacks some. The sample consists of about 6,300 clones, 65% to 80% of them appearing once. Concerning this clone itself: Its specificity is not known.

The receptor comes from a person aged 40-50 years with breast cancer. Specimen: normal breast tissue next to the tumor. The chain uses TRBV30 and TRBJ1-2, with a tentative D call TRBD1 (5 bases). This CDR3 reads CAWSVDSSYGYTF. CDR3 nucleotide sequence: TGTGCCTGGAGTGTTGACAGCTCCTATGGCTACACCTTC.